Below, 19 T cell receptor beta chains from the same sample are listed, as sequenced in a study of identifying expanded T cells in peripheral blood. The protocol was immunoSEQ multiplex PCR, while the TCRdb copy is restricted to in-frame clones and leaves out a portion. Among 85,000 to 100,000 clones listed, around 89% were seen once. Sequenced: blood. These receptors all come from a person between 18 and 70 years old in good health.

This clone was detected only a few times. The chain has TRBV7-9 and TRBJ2-7, with 7 bases fitting TRBD1. The germline CDR1 and CDR2 sequences are SEHNR and FQNEAQ (reference sequence). With 6 bases clipped from V and 2 bases from J, the junction kept 7 bases outside the gene matches. This CDR3 is built from 14 residues. The CDR3 bases are TGTGCCAGCAGTCGCCGGGACAGTACCTACGAGCAGTACTTC. Its translation: CASSRRDSTYEQYF.

In its sample, this clone ranks as medium-sized (0.01 to 0.1%). At the DNA level, this CDR3 is encoded by other sequences in the same sample as well. V is TRBV6-1 and J is TRBJ2-1; 8 positions agree with TRBD2. This CDR3 is 15 amino acids long. Germline V gene data show CDR1 as MNHNS and CDR2 as SASEGT. The V segment lost 2 bases and the J segment 0 bases; nucleotides outside the gene matches: 0. CDR3 coding DNA: TGTGCCAGCAGTGAACTAGCGGGCTCCTACAATGAGCAGTTCTTC. Its protein product is CASSELAGSYNEQFF.

The J gene is TRBJ1-2, the V gene TRBV19; 12 bases align to TRBD1. The V gene end was trimmed by 8 bases and the J gene end by 0 bases; junction bases not matched to a gene: 7. CDR1 and CDR2 from the germline V gene are LNHDA and SQIVND (reference sequence). The CDR3 is made up of 16 amino acids. As DNA, the CDR3 is TGTGCCAGTCGCCCGGGGGACAGGGGGCCTAACTATGGCTACACCTTC. Translating gives CASRPGDRGPNYGYTF.

The rearrangement links TRBV6-1 to TRBJ2-7; tentative D call: TRBD2 (6 bases). The CDR3 contains 12 residues. CDR1 is MNHNS and CDR2 is SASEGT in the germline V gene. V gave up 8 bases and J gave up 1 base, with 9 bases separating them. The CDR3, as DNA: TGTGCCAGCCGCGGGGATTCCTACGAGCAGTACTTC. Translation gives CASRGDSYEQYF.

V gene TRBV28 combines with J gene TRBJ1-4; TRBD1 might be the D (5 bases). Per the germline V gene, CDR1 is MDHEN and CDR2 is SYDVKM. The V end lost 6 bases, the J end lost 0 bases, and 11 bases lay between the germline ends. CDR3 length equals 15 residues. The CDR3 DNA is TGTGCCAGCAGAACGGGGGGGGCAACTAATGAAAAACTGTTTTTT. Residues: CASRTGGATNEKLFF.

This chain uses TRBV11-3 with TRBJ2-3; D possibly corresponds to TRBD2 (7 bases). The CDR3 consists of 15 residues. The germline V and J ends were trimmed by 5 bases and 5 bases, with 17 bases remaining between them. In germline, CDR1 is SGHNT, CDR2 YENEEA. This chain's CDR3 is CASSLTGGRGDTQYF. In nucleotides, the CDR3 is TGTGCCAGCAGCCTCACCGGGGGGCGTGGAGATACGCAGTATTTT.

The chain employs TRBV15 and TRBJ1-5; D is unclear. CDR3 length equals 13 residues. V was cut by 8 bases and J by 3 bases, with 11 bases left in between. CDR1 and CDR2 (germline): LNHNV, YYDKDF (reference sequence). The CDR3 spells CATADLYNQPQHF. CDR3 nucleotide sequence: TGTGCCACCGCGGACCTCTACAATCAGCCCCAGCATTTT.

The CDR3 DNA follows: TGTGCCTGGAATGCTTTAACAGATACGCAGTATTTT. This translates into CAWNALTDTQYF. The chain employs TRBV30 and TRBJ2-3; D gene ambiguous. CDR1 is GTSNPN and CDR2 is SVGIG in the germline V gene (reference sequence). CDR3 length equals 12 residues. V was trimmed by 4 bases and J by 3 bases, leaving 8 bases between them. The whole variable domain, remainder taken from reference TRBV30 and TRBJ2-3, is SQTIHQWPATLVQPVGSPLSLECTVEGTSNPNLYWYRQAAGRGLQLLFYSVGIGQISSEVPQNLSASRPQDRQFILSSKKLLLSDSGFYLCAWNALTDTQYFGPGTRLTVL.

The rearrangement joins TRBV7-8 to TRBJ1-5, with D possibly being TRBD1 (5 bases). Trimming took off 5 bases at V and 15 bases at J, with 20 bases between the two ends. CDR3 length: 13 residues. Looked up from germline, CDR1 is SGHVS and CDR2 is FQNEAQ. As DNA, the CDR3 is TGTGCCAGCAGCCAGGGCCGGGAAGCCGCGCGGCATTTT. Protein sequence: CASSQGREAARHF. Based on the CDR3 plus reference TRBV7-8 and TRBJ1-5, the full variable domain is GAGVSQSPRYKVAKRGQDVALRCDPISGHVSLFWYQQALGQGPEFLTYFQNEAQLDKSGLPSDRFFAERPEGSVSTLKIQRTQQEDSAVYLCASSQGREAARHFGDGTRLSIL.

This sequence joins TRBV28 and TRBJ2-2, with D uncertain. The V and J ends lost 2 bases and 8 bases respectively, with 9 bases between them. The CDR3 consists of 13 residues. Germline assignment: CDR1 MDHEN and CDR2 SYDVKM. CDR3 region: CASSLGFGGELFF. The CDR3 DNA follows: TGTGCCAGCAGTTTAGGTTTCGGGGGGGAGCTGTTTTTT.

This clone was detected only once. The chain uses TRBV14 and TRBJ1-3; D not resolved. CDR3 length: 13 residues. V gave up 2 bases and J gave up 5 bases, with 7 bases separating them. Germline V gene data show CDR1 as SGHDN and CDR2 as FVKESK. The CDR3 region has the DNA TGTGCCAGCAGCCAACGAGCGAGAAACACCATATATTTT. This translates into CASSQRARNTIYF.

This chain connects TRBV2 to TRBJ2-7; a possible D gene is TRBD2 (6 bases). V lost 4 bases to trimming and J lost 4 bases, with 14 bases between them. CDR3 length: 14 amino acids. Germline V CDR1 and CDR2: SNHLY, FYNNEI. The CDR3 region is CASSVGGRNYEQYF. For the CDR3, the DNA is TGTGCCAGCAGTGTGGGGGGACGGAATTACGAGCAGTACTTC.

This chain connects TRBV29-1 to TRBJ2-1, with a weak D call TRBD1 (6 bases). The V end lost 1 base, the J end lost 7 bases, and 17 bases lay between the germline ends. CDR3 size: 15 residues. Germline-derived CDR1 and CDR2 are SQVTM and ANQGSEA. CDR3 bases: TGCAGCGTTGAAGTGCCCCCAACAGGGATTAATGAGCAGTTCTTC. This translates into CSVEVPPTGINEQFF.

The CDR3 spells CASSASGGVFEQFF. CDR3 in DNA: TGTGCCAGCAGTGCGAGCGGGGGGGTTTTTGAGCAGTTCTTC. This rearrangement joins TRBV6-1 to TRBJ2-1, with 10 positions matching TRBD2. Germline-derived CDR1 and CDR2 are MNHNS and SASEGT. The CDR3 is 14 residues long. V lost 4 bases to trimming and J lost 9 bases; unmatched junction nucleotides: 6.

The CDR3 is CASSNSSGYEQYF. The CDR3, as DNA: TGTGCCAGCAGCAATTCATCGGGCTACGAGCAGTACTTC. This chain uses TRBV21-1 with TRBJ2-7; the table's D call, TRBD2, was not checked against the DNA. TRBV21-1 represents a pseudogene. The CDR3 contains 13 residues.

In DNA, the CDR3 is TGCGCCAGCAGCCAAGATCAGGGGGCAACTAATGAAAAACTGTTTTTT. This encodes CASSQDQGATNEKLFF. This chain uses TRBV4-3 with TRBJ1-4; 7 nucleotides line up with TRBD1. Germline CDR1 is LGHNA and CDR2 is YSLEER. With V trimmed by 0 bases and J by 0 bases, 1 base remained unmatched. The CDR3 totals 16 residues.

This rearrangement joins TRBV10-3 to TRBJ2-1; 8 bases fit TRBD2. Germline loops: CDR1 ENHRY, CDR2 SYGVKD. The CDR3 covers 14 residues. With V trimmed by 7 bases and J by 1 base, 3 bases remained unmatched. As DNA, the CDR3 is TGTGCCATCAAGGCGGGAGGTTCCTACAATGAGCAGTTCTTC. The encoded protein is CAIKAGGSYNEQFF.

The rearrangement uses TRBV27 and TRBJ2-1; D perhaps matches TRBD1 (7 bases). V was trimmed by 3 bases and J by 10 bases, leaving 10 bases between them. This CDR3 is 12 amino acids long. Germline CDR1 and CDR2: MNHEY and SMNVEV (reference sequence). The CDR3 reads CASSFSGGEQFF. CDR3 in DNA: TGTGCCAGCAGTTTTTCAGGGGGGGAGCAGTTCTTC.

V is TRBV5-5 and J is TRBJ2-4; D is unresolved. Trimming took off 0 bases at V and 5 bases at J, with 6 bases between the two ends. Germline-derived CDR1 and CDR2 are SGHKS and YYEKEE (reference sequence). The CDR3 has 13 amino acids. The CDR3: CASSLEWQNIQYF. CDR3 sequence (DNA): TGTGCCAGCAGCTTGGAGTGGCAAAACATTCAGTACTTC. Supplemented by reference TRBV5-5 and TRBJ2-4, the full variable domain reads DAGVTQSPTHLIKTRGQQVTLRCSPISGHKSVSWYQQVLGQGPQFIFQYYEKEERGRGNFPDRFSARQFPNYSSELNVNALLLGDSALYLCASSLEWQNIQYFGAGTRLSVL.